The 24 T cell receptor beta chains below were found in one sample sequenced in a study of CD8 T cells in ankylosing spondylitis. TCRdb passed the 5' RACE reads through MiXCR, listing each CDR3 protein once. The table has hundreds of thousands of distinct CDR3 sequences, 20% seen once. Sample: blood, either unsorted or a sorted T cell fraction (not recorded which). The receptors here all came from a male donor with ankylosing spondylitis or in good health (not recorded which).

The chain joins TRBV28 to TRBJ2-1; D is tentatively TRBD1 or TRBD2 (5 bases each). The V end was cut by 6 bases, the J end by 8 bases, with 17 bases between. CDR3 size: 14 residues. Germline assignment: CDR1 MDHEN and CDR2 SYDVKM. The CDR3 protein is CASRSDGAVYEQFF. In nucleotides, the CDR3 is TGTGCCAGCAGGTCTGACGGGGCGGTCTATGAGCAGTTCTTC.

This clonotype was seen a handful of times. The DNA for the CDR3 is TGTGCCAGCAGTTGGGGGCTCCAGGGGGGGCTCTCCTACGAGCAGTACTTC. This translates into CASSWGLQGGLSYEQYF. The gene calls are TRBV12-3 or TRBV12-4 and TRBJ2-7, with D perhaps TRBD1 or TRBD2 (7 bases each). The V and J ends lost 4 bases and 0 bases respectively, with 19 bases between them. This CDR3 is 17 amino acids long.

This clonotype was counted a few times. This sequence joins TRBV15 and TRBJ2-2; 8 bases agree with TRBD2. Germline values: CDR1 LNHNV, CDR2 YYDKDF (reference sequence). Trimming at V came to 0 bases and at J to 7 bases, leaving 4 bases not matched to a gene. The CDR3 spans 15 residues. The DNA of the CDR3 is TGTGCCACCAGCAGAGATAGGGGGACTAGCGGGGAGCTGTTTTTT. This gives the protein CATSRDRGTSGELFF.

In this sample, this clonotype turned up a few times. The CDR3 sequence: CAWAFGDTDTQYF. The CDR3, as DNA: TGTGCCTGGGCTTTTGGAGACACAGATACGCAGTATTTT. The rearrangement uses TRBV30 and TRBJ2-3; D ambiguous. In germline, CDR1 is GTSNPN, CDR2 SVGIG (reference sequence). This CDR3 region has 13 residues. Between the trimmed V and J ends, which lost 5 bases and 2 bases, there was a span of 11 bases.

V is TRBV7-9 and J is TRBJ2-2, with D unclear. V lost 5 bases, J lost 9 bases, and 22 bases lay in between. The CDR3 is 16 residues long. Germline CDR1 and CDR2: SEHNR and FQNEAQ (reference sequence). The CDR3 bases are TGTGCCAGCAGCGCCCACCTCTCCGGGCTTGACCGGGAGCTGTTTTTT. It codes for CASSAHLSGLDRELFF.

This chain joins TRBV20-1 and TRBJ2-7, with no clear D. Germline CDR1 is DFQATT and CDR2 is SNEGSKA (reference sequence). Trimming shortened V by 0 bases and J by 2 bases, and 11 bases separated the two germline ends. The CDR3 extends over 14 amino acids. CDR3 bases: TGCAGTGCTAGAGATCTACTGCAGGCCTACGAGCAGTACTTC. This translates into CSARDLLQAYEQYF.

The chain couples TRBV4-1 to TRBJ1-2, with 10 bases that match TRBD1. Germline CDR1 reads MGHRA; CDR2 reads YSYEKL. Trimming removed 4 bases from V and 8 bases from J; junction bases left unmatched: 7. The CDR3 contains 14 residues. The CDR3 loop reads CASSPGTGDQGYTF. The CDR3 bases are TGCGCCAGCAGCCCCGGGACAGGGGATCAAGGCTACACCTTC.

This clonotype was detected a few times. The chain employs TRBV27 and TRBJ2-1; weak D call: TRBD1 (6 bases). Looked up from germline, CDR1 is MNHEY and CDR2 is SMNVEV (reference sequence). The V end lost 2 bases, the J end lost 5 bases, and 13 bases lay between the germline ends. There are 15 residues in the CDR3. The CDR3 nucleotides are TGTGCCAGCAGTTTAGAACAGGGATTTCACAATGAGCAGTTCTTC. Its protein product is CASSLEQGFHNEQFF.

V usage is TRBV11-1 and J usage is TRBJ2-5; D remains unclear. Trimming stripped 1 base from V and 5 bases from J, with 14 bases between. This CDR3 region has 15 residues. Germline-derived CDR1 and CDR2 are SGHAT and FQDESV (reference sequence). The CDR3: CASSLGAASSETQYF. The CDR3 DNA is TGTGCCAGCAGCTTAGGCGCCGCGTCTTCGGAGACCCAGTACTTC.

In this sample, this clonotype turned up a few times. V is TRBV6-5 and J is TRBJ1-1; D might be TRBD1 (5 bases). In germline, CDR1 is MNHEY, CDR2 SVGAGI. V lost 0 bases, J lost 8 bases, and 10 bases lay in between. This CDR3 has 13 residues. CDR3 bases: TGTGCCAGCAGTTACTCAGGGGTTCGAGAAGCTTTCTTT. Translating it yields CASSYSGVREAFF.

The J gene is TRBJ1-5, the V gene TRBV7-8; D gene uncertain. Looked up from germline, CDR1 is SGHVS and CDR2 is FQNEAQ. The CDR3 is made up of 16 amino acids. V gave up 1 base and J gave up 3 bases, with 13 bases separating them. The CDR3 DNA follows: TGTGCCAGCAGCTTAGTTTGGCAGGACGCCAATCAGCCCCAGCATTTT. The encoded protein is CASSLVWQDANQPQHF.

This clonotype was counted between two and nine times. V gene TRBV19 combines with J gene TRBJ2-5, with 8 positions matching TRBD1. Trimming at V came to 5 bases and at J to 5 bases, leaving 10 bases not matched to a gene. The germline gives CDR1 LNHDA, CDR2 SQIVND (reference sequence). CDR3 length: 15 residues. CDR3 nucleotides: TGTGCCAGTAGTCCTGGACAGGGTTCGAGGGAGACCCAGTACTTC. Translation: CASSPGQGSRETQYF.

With respect to this clonotype: Compared with germline, one end of the junction differs, possibly owing to a read error. This rearrangement joins TRBV3-1 to TRBJ1-1; TRBD1 is a possible D gene (6 bases). Germline CDR1 is LGHDT and CDR2 is YNNKEL (reference sequence). The CDR3 contains 17 residues. CDR3 loop: CLRHQGNLGGLNTEAFF. The CDR3 DNA reads as TGCCTCCGCCACCAAGGTAATCTCGGGGGCCTGAACACTGAAGCTTTCTTT. The whole variable domain, filled in from reference TRBV3-1 and TRBJ1-1, reads DTAVSQTPKYLVTQMGNDKSIKCEQNLGHDTMYWYKQDSKKFLKIMFSYNNKELIINETVPNRFSPKSPDKAHLNLHINSLELGDSAVYFCLRHQGNLGGLNTEAFFGQGTRLTVV.

This chain connects TRBV11-2 to TRBJ2-1, with D hard to call. Per the germline V gene, CDR1 is SGHAT and CDR2 is FQNNGV. V lost 7 bases and J lost 8, with 18 bases in between. The CDR3 has 14 residues. The CDR3 DNA is TGTGCCAGCACCCATTGGGTACAGCAGGATGAGCAGTTCTTC. It translates to CASTHWVQQDEQFF.

The rearrangement uses TRBV7-9 and TRBJ1-2; TRBD1 might be the D (5 bases). Germline values: CDR1 SEHNR, CDR2 FQNEAQ (reference sequence). The CDR3 consists of 15 residues. Trimming took 8 bases from V and 4 from J, leaving 20 bases between them. The CDR3 here is CASQAGPRGAYGYTF. DNA for the CDR3: TGTGCCAGCCAGGCAGGGCCGCGGGGCGCCTATGGCTACACCTTC.

The chain combines TRBV7-8 with TRBJ2-7; D gene ambiguous. Trimming removed 1 base from V and 5 bases from J, with 12 bases in between. CDR3 length: 14 residues. CDR1 SGHVS and CDR2 FQNEAQ come from the germline V gene. As DNA, the CDR3 is TGTGCCAGCAGCTTAGTATCAGGATCCCACGAGCAGTACTTC. This encodes CASSLVSGSHEQYF.

V and J are TRBV3-1 and TRBJ2-2; 7 nucleotides line up with TRBD1. V lost 3 bases to trimming and J lost 3 bases; unmatched junction nucleotides: 10. Germline CDR1 reads LGHDT; CDR2 reads YNNKEL (reference sequence). This CDR3 is built from 17 residues. CDR3 nucleotide sequence: TGTGCCAGCAGCCACCTCTCACAGGGGAAGGACACCGGGGAGCTGTTTTTT. Translating gives CASSHLSQGKDTGELFF.

The V and J genes are TRBV7-8 and TRBJ2-3, with unresolved D. CDR1 is SGHVS, CDR2 FQNEAQ, per germline. The CDR3 is 14 residues long. Trimming removed 8 bases at V and 0 bases at J, with 12 bases between. The CDR3 nucleotides are TGTGCCAGCGGTTACGGCACCAGCACAGATACGCAGTATTTT. It translates to CASGYGTSTDTQYF.

This clonotype was detected many times. The chain combines TRBV5-5 with TRBJ1-5; D unclear. Germline V gives CDR1 SGHKS, CDR2 YYEKEE (reference sequence). The V end was cut by 2 bases, the J end by 0 bases, with 9 bases between. This CDR3 spans 15 amino acids. This chain's CDR3 is CASSFGENSNQPQHF. In DNA, the CDR3 is TGTGCCAGCAGCTTCGGGGAGAATAGCAATCAGCCCCAGCATTTT.

The V and J genes are TRBV15 and TRBJ2-5; D is ambiguous. Germline V gene data show CDR1 as LNHNV and CDR2 as YYDKDF (reference sequence). The CDR3 consists of 13 residues. Trimming left V 3 bases short and J 5 bases short, with 10 bases between. CDR3 DNA sequence: TGTGCCACCAGCAGTTCATTTGCGGAGACCCAGTACTTC. It translates to CATSSSFAETQYF. Supplemented by reference TRBV15 and TRBJ2-5, the full variable domain reads DAMVIQNPRYQVTQFGKPVTLSCSQTLNHNVMYWYQQKSSQAPKLLFHYYDKDFNNEADTPDNFQSRRPNTSFCFLDIRSPGLGDTAMYLCATSSSFAETQYFGPGTRLLVL.

This chain connects TRBV29-1 to TRBJ2-7; unclear D gene. Trimming took 0 bases from V and 7 from J, leaving 10 bases between them. The CDR3 totals 12 residues. The germline V gene encodes CDR1 SQVTM and CDR2 ANQGSEA. The chain's CDR3 is CSVEDLGSEQYF. CDR3 nucleotide sequence: TGCAGCGTTGAAGATCTAGGGTCTGAGCAGTACTTC.

V gene TRBV7-2 combines with J gene TRBJ2-7; a possible D gene is TRBD1 (5 bases). The CDR3 runs 13 residues. Germline V CDR1 and CDR2: SGHTA, FQGNSA. Deletions cut 6 bases from V and 0 bases from J, with 9 bases between. CDR3 residues: CASRRQSSYEQYF. CDR3 sequence (DNA): TGTGCCAGCAGACGACAGAGCTCCTACGAGCAGTACTTC.

CDR3 sequence (DNA): TGCAGTGCATATTTACCTGAGGATACGCAGTATTTT. It translates to CSAYLPEDTQYF. The rearrangement links TRBV20-1 to TRBJ2-3; no clear D. This CDR3 region has 12 residues. The V gene's germline CDR1 is DFQATT and CDR2 SNEGSKA (reference sequence). Trimming shortened V by 6 bases and J by 6 bases, and 13 bases separated the two germline ends.

The chain couples TRBV10-2 to TRBJ2-5, with D uncertain. The V and J ends lost 4 bases and 3 bases respectively, with 9 bases between them. The CDR3 is made up of 13 amino acids. From germline, CDR1 is WSHSY and CDR2 SAAADI. The CDR3, as DNA: TGCGCCAGCAGTGTGGCTAACGAAGAGACCCAGTACTTC. It translates to CASSVANEETQYF.